The 16 T cell receptor beta chains below come from one sample, sequenced in a study of shared T cell receptors in the human thymus. TCRdb's copy holds only in-frame clones and misses some; the assay was immunoSEQ multiplex PCR. This sample yields fewer than 700,000 clones, of which roughly 88% are seen a single time; 0.0085% to 0.012% belongs to the top ten. The same sample was also studied in work on human thymus T cells.

The sequenced sample consisted of thymocytes. The receptors come from a boy under two years old with a congenital heart defect.

The chain recombines TRBV7-2 with TRBJ2-5; the match to TRBD1 covers 7 bases. The CDR3 consists of 15 residues. CDR1 is SGHTA and CDR2 is FQGNSA in the germline V gene. Germline trimming cut 3 bases from V and 5 bases from J; bases unmatched to any gene: 9. Here the CDR3 reads CASSLKGAQNETQYF. CDR3 DNA: TGTGCCAGCAGCTTGAAGGGGGCACAAAATGAGACCCAGTACTTC.

V and J are TRBV4-3 and TRBJ2-2; 9 bases are a match to TRBD2. Trimming removed 0 bases from V and 6 bases from J; junction bases left unmatched: 20. The germline gives CDR1 LGHNA, CDR2 YSLEER. This CDR3 spans 21 amino acids. CDR3 loop: CASSQDPHTFLREGYAGELFF. The DNA for the CDR3 is TGCGCCAGCAGCCAAGACCCGCACACCTTCCTGCGGGAGGGTTATGCCGGGGAGCTGTTTTTT.

The chain employs TRBV5-1 and TRBJ2-2; the D gene is possibly TRBD2 (5 bases). CDR1 and CDR2 (germline): SGHRS, YFSETQ. This CDR3 spans 17 amino acids. V lost 4 bases and J lost 0, with 16 bases in between. CDR3 residues: CASSPLGRVANTGELFF. The CDR3 bases are TGCGCCAGCAGCCCCCTAGGGCGGGTGGCGAACACCGGGGAGCTGTTTTTT. Full variable domain (rest looked up from reference TRBV5-1 and TRBJ2-2): KAGVTQTPRYLIKTRGQQVTLSCSPISGHRSVSWYQQTPGQGLQFLFEYFSETQRNKGNFPGRFSGRQFSNSRSEMNVSTLELGDSALYLCASSPLGRVANTGELFFGEGSRLTVL.

This chain links TRBV28 with TRBJ1-1; 8 bases match TRBD1. Germline-derived CDR1 and CDR2 are MDHEN and SYDVKM. The J segment lost 3 bases and the V segment lost 6 bases, leaving 18 bases of the junction unmatched. The length of the CDR3 is 18 residues. In nucleotides, the CDR3 is TGTGCCAGCAGCCCTGTGACCGTTGTTCCGGGACAGGACACTGAAGCTTTCTTT. The encoded protein is CASSPVTVVPGQDTEAFF.

The count of this clone is one. CDR3 DNA sequence: TGTGCCTGGAGTGAAGGAGCTCTAGCGAGCTACGAGCAGTACTTC. This translates into CAWSEGALASYEQYF. The chain joins TRBV30 to TRBJ2-7, with D maybe TRBD2 (6 bases). Per the germline V gene, CDR1 is GTSNPN and CDR2 is SVGIG (reference sequence). V lost 1 base to trimming and J lost 3 bases, with 16 bases between them. The CDR3 length is 15 residues.

The chain recombines TRBV14 with TRBJ2-7, with 10 nucleotides matching TRBD1. The CDR3 extends over 22 amino acids. V was pared by 0 bases and J by 6 bases, with 26 bases of the junction left unmatched. The germline gives CDR1 SGHDN, CDR2 FVKESK. The CDR3 nucleotides read TGTGCCAGCAGCCAAGATCGAAGACAGGGGGCAGATTCAGCGTCGTGTTTCGGCGAGCAGTACTTC. It yields the protein CASSQDRRQGADSASCFGEQYF.

V gene TRBV7-9 combines with J gene TRBJ2-7; 10 nucleotides match TRBD1. Germline lookup yields CDR1 SEHNR and CDR2 FQNEAQ (reference sequence). V shed 4 bases and J 3 bases; nucleotides not matched to a gene: 3. The CDR3 covers 14 residues. DNA of the CDR3: TGTGCCAGCAGCTCTCGGGACAGGGGCTACGAGCAGTACTTC. Translating it yields CASSSRDRGYEQYF.

The chain carries TRBV29-1 and TRBJ2-3, with TRBD2 as a possible D gene (6 bases). Trimming took off 2 bases at V and 2 bases at J, with 14 bases between the two ends. CDR3 size: 15 residues. Germline-derived CDR1 and CDR2 are SQVTM and ANQGSEA. The CDR3 loop reads CSVEQPGGPTDTQYF. The CDR3 DNA sequence: TGCAGCGTTGAACAGCCCGGGGGACCCACAGATACGCAGTATTTT.

The rearrangement joins TRBV10-2 to TRBJ2-7, with D unclear. The germline V and J ends were trimmed by 3 bases and 2 bases, with 8 bases remaining between them. The CDR3 contains 13 residues. CDR1 WSHSY and CDR2 SAAADI come from the germline V gene. The CDR3 nucleotides are TGCGCCAGCAGTGAACACAGAACCTACGAGCAGTACTTC. This translates into CASSEHRTYEQYF.

J is TRBJ2-5 and V is TRBV12-5; D possibly corresponds to TRBD2 (6 bases). This CDR3 is built from 15 residues. Trimming removed 7 bases at V and 2 bases at J, with 17 bases between. Germline loops: CDR1 LGHNT, CDR2 FRNRAP. CDR3 residues: CASAPRLDYQETQYF. The CDR3 DNA follows: TGTGCTAGTGCCCCCCGACTAGACTATCAAGAGACCCAGTACTTC.

The rearrangement links TRBV18 to TRBJ2-3; TRBD2 agrees at 7 bases. This CDR3 region has 15 residues. V trimming: 5 bases; J trimming: 1 base; junction bases outside the gene matches: 6. Looked up from germline, CDR1 is KGHSH and CDR2 is LQKENI. DNA of the CDR3: TGTGCCAGCTCATTTGGCGGGAGTGGCACAGATACGCAGTATTTT. Its protein is CASSFGGSGTDTQYF. The whole variable domain, filled in from reference TRBV18 and TRBJ2-3, reads NAGVMQNPRHLVRRRGQEARLRCSPMKGHSHVYWYRQLPEEGLKFMVYLQKENIIDESGMPKERFSAEFPKEGPSILRIQQVVRGDSAAYFCASSFGGSGTDTQYFGPGTRLTVL.

In DNA form, the CDR3 reads TGTGCCAGCAGCCAAGATAAAAGGGGGCAACATGAGCAGTTCTTC. Encoded protein: CASSQDKRGQHEQFF. This chain connects TRBV4-2 to TRBJ2-1; TRBD1 matches at 7 bases. There are 15 residues in the CDR3. V dropped 0 bases and J dropped 8; count of bases not matched to a gene: 7. The germline V gene has CDR1 LGHNA and CDR2 YNFKEQ.

The chain employs TRBV28 and TRBJ2-3; 12 bases fit TRBD2. Germline V CDR1 and CDR2: MDHEN, SYDVKM. Trimming removed 5 bases from V and 3 bases from J; junction bases left unmatched: 18. This CDR3 is 20 amino acids long. The CDR3 DNA reads TGTGCCAGCAGTCCACAACTAGCGGGAGGTTACTGGGGGGGAACAGATACGCAGTATTTT. This codes for CASSPQLAGGYWGGTDTQYF.

The chain has TRBV11-2 and TRBJ1-1; no definite D call. With 1 base removed from V and 1 base from J, the gap between germline ends came to 13 bases. The V gene's germline CDR1 is SGHAT and CDR2 FQNNGV. The CDR3 length is 16 residues. CDR3 sequence reads: CASSLGGGPKNTEAFF. CDR3 bases: TGTGCCAGCAGCTTAGGGGGAGGCCCTAAGAACACTGAAGCTTTCTTT.

The chain recombines TRBV27 with TRBJ2-1, with a weak D call TRBD1 (5 bases). Trimming removed 6 bases from V and 5 bases from J, with 14 bases in between. The CDR3 runs to 14 residues. The germline CDR1 and CDR2 sequences are MNHEY and SMNVEV (reference sequence). The CDR3 region has the DNA TGTGCCAGCAGACCCTTTGGACAAAACAATGAGCAGTTCTTC. Amino acids: CASRPFGQNNEQFF.

This clone came up a few times. The chain links TRBV7-6 to TRBJ2-5, with D perhaps TRBD2 (6 bases). This CDR3 comprises 14 residues. With 2 bases removed from V and 5 bases from J, the gap between germline ends came to 12 bases. From germline, CDR1 is SGHVS and CDR2 FNYEAQ. CDR3 bases: TGTGCCAGCAGCTTACGGGGGAAACGGGAGACCCAGTACTTC. It is translated as CASSLRGKRETQYF.